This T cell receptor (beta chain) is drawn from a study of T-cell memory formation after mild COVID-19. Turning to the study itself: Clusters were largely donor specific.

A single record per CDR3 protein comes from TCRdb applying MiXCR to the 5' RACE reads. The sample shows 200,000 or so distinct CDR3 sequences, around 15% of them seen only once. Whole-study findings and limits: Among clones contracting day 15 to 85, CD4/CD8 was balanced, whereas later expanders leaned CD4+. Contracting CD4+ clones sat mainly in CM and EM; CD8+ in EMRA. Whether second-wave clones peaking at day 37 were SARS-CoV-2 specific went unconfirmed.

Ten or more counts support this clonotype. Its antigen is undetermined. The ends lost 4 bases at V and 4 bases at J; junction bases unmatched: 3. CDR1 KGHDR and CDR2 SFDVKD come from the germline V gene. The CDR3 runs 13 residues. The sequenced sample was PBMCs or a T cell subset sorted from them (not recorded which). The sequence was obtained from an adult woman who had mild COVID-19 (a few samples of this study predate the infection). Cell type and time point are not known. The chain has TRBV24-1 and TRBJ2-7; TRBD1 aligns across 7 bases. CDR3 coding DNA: TGTGCCACCAGTGAGACAGGGTTGTACGAGCAGTACTTC. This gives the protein CATSETGLYEQYF.